A single sample is the source of the 28 T cell receptor beta chains below, sequenced in a study of technical replicates of blood from a few donors. Generated by immunoSEQ multiplex PCR, the TCRdb table keeps only in-frame clones and is missing some. The sample comprises approximately 53,000 clones, about 96% of which are singletons, and about 0.39% rests with the top ten. Sequenced: T cells isolated from PBMCs. The receptors derive from a human donor in good health.

This chain links TRBV4-1 with TRBJ2-1; a weak D match, TRBD2 (6 bases). Deletions cut 4 bases from V and 0 bases from J, with 16 bases between. Germline CDR1 is MGHRA and CDR2 is YSYEKL. The CDR3 has 17 amino acids. In nucleotides, the CDR3 is TGCGCCAGCAGCCTATGGGTAGCGGCAAGCTCCTACAATGAGCAGTTCTTC. Translating gives CASSLWVAASSYNEQFF.

A note on this clone: Other DNA variants within this sample encode the same CDR3. The V gene is TRBV7-3, the J gene TRBJ2-1; 9 bases map to TRBD2. Germline trimming cut 3 bases from V and 8 bases from J; bases unmatched to any gene: 5. CDR1 is SGHTA, CDR2 FQGTGA, per germline. The CDR3 length is 14 residues. The CDR3 loop is CASSLGLAGYEQFF. The CDR3, as DNA: TGTGCCAGCAGCTTGGGACTAGCTGGGTATGAGCAGTTCTTC.

The chain couples TRBV28 to TRBJ2-7, with D tentatively TRBD2 (6 bases). Trimming pared 5 bases from V and 2 bases from J, leaving 19 bases between. CDR1 and CDR2 (germline): MDHEN, SYDVKM. The length of the CDR3 is 16 residues. The CDR3 protein is CASSLIGGELPYEQYF. In DNA, the CDR3 is TGTGCCAGCAGTCTTATTGGCGGGGAACTCCCCTACGAGCAGTACTTC. The whole variable domain, remainder taken from reference TRBV28 and TRBJ2-7, is DVKVTQSSRYLVKRTGEKVFLECVQDMDHENMFWYRQDPGLGLRLIYFSYDVKMKEKGDIPEGYSVSREKKERFSLILESASTNQTSMYLCASSLIGGELPYEQYFGPGTRLTVT.

The chain joins TRBV27 to TRBJ2-3; D possibly corresponds to TRBD2 (6 bases). CDR1 is MNHEY, CDR2 SMNVEV, per germline (reference sequence). Trimming took off 5 bases at V and 6 bases at J, with 12 bases between the two ends. The CDR3 loop spans 13 amino acids. CDR3 region: CASSPTSLDTQYF. CDR3 nucleotide sequence: TGTGCCAGCAGTCCCACTAGCTTGGATACGCAGTATTTT.

The chain links TRBV5-6 to TRBJ2-3; perhaps TRBD2 as D (6 bases). The CDR3 consists of 16 residues. Germline CDR1 reads SGHDT; CDR2 reads YYEEEE. V gave up 0 bases and J gave up 2 bases, with 13 bases separating them. In DNA, the CDR3 is TGTGCCAGCAGCTTGGGGGGTAGCGGCCCCACAGATACGCAGTATTTT. Translated: CASSLGGSGPTDTQYF.

The J gene is TRBJ2-2, the V gene TRBV10-3, with D possibly matching TRBD2 (5 bases). Trimming pared 8 bases from V and 4 bases from J, leaving 14 bases between. This CDR3 has 14 amino acids. Germline-derived CDR1 and CDR2 are ENHRY and SYGVKD. The CDR3 spells CAIGREQGTGELFF. CDR3 coding DNA: TGTGCCATCGGCCGGGAACAAGGCACCGGGGAGCTGTTTTTT.

The chain carries TRBV5-5 and TRBJ1-1, with TRBD1 as a possible D gene (5 bases). CDR1 SGHKS and CDR2 YYEKEE come from the germline V gene (reference sequence). Between the trimmed V and J ends, which lost 1 base and 1 base, there was a span of 5 bases. The CDR3 runs to 13 residues. CDR3: CASSLQGNTEAFF. CDR3 nucleotide sequence: TGTGCCAGCAGCTTGCAGGGGAACACTGAAGCTTTCTTT.

The gene calls are TRBV4-1 and TRBJ2-7; 7 positions match TRBD1. Germline CDR1 is MGHRA and CDR2 is YSYEKL. The CDR3 sequence is 15 residues long. The trim removed 4 bases at V and 0 bases at J, leaving 6 bases unmatched. The CDR3, as DNA: TGCGCCAGCAGCCCCGAGACAGGGAGCTCCTACGAGCAGTACTTC. This gives the protein CASSPETGSSYEQYF.

In this sample, this clone turned up once. J is TRBJ2-7 and V is TRBV19, with D possibly TRBD1 on 6 matching bases. Germline V gene sequence: CDR1 LNHDA, CDR2 SQIVND (reference sequence). The CDR3 totals 15 residues. Trimming left V 0 bases short and J 1 base short, with 10 bases between. As DNA, the CDR3 is TGTGCCAGTAGTATAGATCCAGGGGAGTCCTACGAGCAGTACTTC. This sequence encodes CASSIDPGESYEQYF.

V and J are TRBV5-5 and TRBJ2-5; 9 bases fit TRBD2. Trimming removed 4 bases from V and 5 bases from J; junction bases left unmatched: 9. This CDR3 spans 15 amino acids. Per germline, CDR1 SGHKS and CDR2 YYEKEE (reference sequence). In DNA, the CDR3 is TGTGCCAGCAGCCTCGGAGCGGGAGGCTGGGAGACCCAGTACTTC. Translation gives CASSLGAGGWETQYF.

The gene calls are TRBV19 and TRBJ1-5; D is uncertain. V dropped 5 bases and J dropped 4 bases, with 6 bases sitting between them. Germline V gene sequence: CDR1 LNHDA, CDR2 SQIVND (reference sequence). This CDR3 spans 12 amino acids. CDR3 amino acids: CASSLPNQPQHF. The DNA of the CDR3 is TGTGCCAGTAGTCTACCAAATCAGCCCCAGCATTTT.

J is TRBJ2-7 and V is TRBV6-1; D perhaps matches TRBD1 (5 bases). V was shortened by 8 bases and J by 1 base, with 12 bases between the two germline ends. The CDR3 extends over 13 amino acids. Germline CDR1 and CDR2: MNHNS and SASEGT. CDR3 DNA: TGTGCCAGCCAAAGGGGCCCGTCCTACGAGCAGTACTTC. Protein: CASQRGPSYEQYF.

This clone was detected only a few times. The chain has TRBV4-1 and TRBJ1-4, with 7 positions matching TRBD1. V was clipped by 7 bases and J by 7 bases; unmatched bases: 21. The CDR3 length is 18 residues. Germline lookup yields CDR1 MGHRA and CDR2 YSYEKL. This CDR3 reads CASKSLTARDSLFEKLFF. The DNA for the CDR3 is TGCGCCAGCAAATCGCTGACCGCCAGGGACAGCTTATTTGAAAAACTGTTTTTT.

The chain carries TRBV9 and TRBJ2-3; 9 nucleotides match TRBD1. The CDR3 covers 15 residues. J was trimmed by 1 base and V by 3 bases; bases with no gene match: 3. Germline CDR1 reads SGDLS; CDR2 reads YYNGEE. The chain's CDR3 is CASSGWTGGTDTQYF. CDR3 nucleotide sequence: TGTGCCAGCAGCGGGTGGACAGGGGGCACAGATACGCAGTATTTT.

The gene calls are TRBV7-7 and TRBJ2-2; 8 bases are shared with TRBD2. CDR1 is SSHAT and CDR2 is FNYEAQ in the germline V gene (reference sequence). V shed 1 base and J 9 bases; nucleotides not matched to a gene: 4. This CDR3 contains 14 residues. CDR3 residues: CASSLDRTSWELFF. DNA of the CDR3: TGTGCCAGCAGCTTAGACCGGACTAGCTGGGAGCTGTTTTTT. Full variable domain (rest looked up from reference TRBV7-7 and TRBJ2-2): GAGVSQSPRYKVTKRGQDVTLRCDPISSHATLYWYQQALGQGPEFLTYFNYEAQPDKSGLPSDRFSAERPEGSISTLTIQRTEQRDSAMYRCASSLDRTSWELFFGEGSRLTVL.

The V gene is TRBV28, the J gene TRBJ1-2; D is possibly TRBD1 (5 bases). Trimming removed 3 bases from V and 0 bases from J, with 11 bases in between. From germline, CDR1 is MDHEN and CDR2 SYDVKM. The CDR3 runs 15 residues. CDR3 DNA sequence: TGTGCCAGCAGTTTCGCAGGGCTTGCTAACTATGGCTACACCTTC. Protein: CASSFAGLANYGYTF.

This chain uses TRBV7-6 with TRBJ2-7; 8 positions match TRBD2. Germline V gene lookup returns CDR1 SGHVS and CDR2 FNYEAQ. V shed 2 bases, J shed 0 bases, and the junction held 0 bases outside the gene matches. This CDR3 is 14 amino acids long. As DNA, the CDR3 is TGTGCCAGCAGCTTAAGCGGGAGCTCCTACGAGCAGTACTTC. This sequence encodes CASSLSGSSYEQYF.

The rearrangement joins TRBV7-6 to TRBJ1-5; unclear D gene. V lost 5 bases and J 1 base, leaving 6 bases between the germline ends. This CDR3 spans 13 amino acids. Germline CDR1 SGHVS, CDR2 FNYEAQ. The chain's CDR3 is CASSPGSNQPQHF. DNA of the CDR3: TGTGCCAGCAGCCCCGGGAGCAATCAGCCCCAGCATTTT.

This chain connects TRBV29-1 to TRBJ2-1; D uncertain. The V end lost 3 bases, the J end lost 0 bases, and 9 bases lay between the germline ends. The V gene's germline CDR1 is SQVTM and CDR2 ANQGSEA. This CDR3 has 14 residues. CDR3 sequence reads: CSVDGQSSYNEQFF. In DNA, the CDR3 is TGCAGCGTTGATGGGCAGAGCTCCTACAATGAGCAGTTCTTC.

The V gene is TRBV23-1, the J gene TRBJ2-1, with TRBD2 matching 10 bases. TRBV23-1 carries the ORF label, with uncertain function. Germline trimming cut 0 bases from V and 4 bases from J; bases unmatched to any gene: 6. The CDR3 totals 17 residues. The CDR3 DNA is TGCGCCAGCAGTCAATCTGGAAGCGGGAGGGAATACAATGAGCAGTTCTTC. It codes for CASSQSGSGREYNEQFF.

The CDR3 spells CASSKGLAGTYEQYF. The CDR3 DNA reads as TGTGCCAGCAGTAAAGGACTAGCGGGAACCTACGAGCAGTACTTC. The V and J genes are TRBV4-2 and TRBJ2-7; 12 bases agree with TRBD2. V dropped 6 bases and J dropped 2; count of bases not matched to a gene: 5. Germline V gene sequence: CDR1 LGHNA, CDR2 YNFKEQ. This CDR3 contains 15 residues.

This chain links TRBV5-4 with TRBJ1-2; 7 bases map to TRBD1. V gave up 7 bases and J gave up 6 bases; unmatched junction bases: 9. Germline CDR1 SGHNT, CDR2 YYREEE (reference sequence). This CDR3 contains 13 residues. The CDR3 loop reads CASWGGGQDGYTF. The CDR3 DNA sequence: TGTGCCAGCTGGGGAGGCGGACAGGATGGCTACACCTTC. The full variable domain, completed using reference TRBV5-4 and TRBJ1-2, is ETGVTQSPTHLIKTRGQQVTLRCSSQSGHNTVSWYQQALGQGPQFIFQYYREEENGRGNFPPRFSGLQFPNYSSELNVNALELDDSALYLCASWGGGQDGYTFGSGTRLTVV.

This chain links TRBV11-3 with TRBJ2-7, with TRBD1 identical over 9 bases. The CDR3 loop spans 15 amino acids. The germline V gene encodes CDR1 SGHNT and CDR2 YENEEA. The V gene end was trimmed by 4 bases and the J gene end by 6 bases; junction bases not matched to a gene: 10. The CDR3 nucleotides are TGTGCCAGCAGCTCACTACAGGGGGCAGGATTCGAGCAGTACTTC. It codes for CASSSLQGAGFEQYF.

The CDR3 coding sequence is TGTGCCAGCAGTGAATATACGACGACAGCTACTTTGAACACTGAAGCTTTCTTT. Translated, it gives CASSEYTTTATLNTEAFF. The chain is built from TRBV25-1 and TRBJ1-1, with D possibly being TRBD1 (5 bases). From germline, CDR1 is MGHDK and CDR2 SYGVNS. Trimming cost V 0 bases and J 0 bases, with 17 bases left between them. This CDR3 spans 18 amino acids.

The genes are TRBV5-4 and TRBJ2-5, with D possibly TRBD1 on 5 matching bases. This CDR3 contains 11 residues. V was pared by 3 bases and J by 7 bases, with 7 bases between. Germline V CDR1 and CDR2: SGHNT, YYREEE (reference sequence). CDR3 region: CASSSDTTQYF. The CDR3 nucleotides read TGTGCCAGCAGCTCGGACACGACCCAGTACTTC.

The rearrangement links TRBV5-8 to TRBJ1-1; no firm D call. The CDR3 covers 14 residues. V dropped 10 bases and J dropped 3 bases, with 19 bases sitting between them. The germline V gene has CDR1 SGHTS and CDR2 YDEGEE. The DNA for the CDR3 is TGTGCCCCTTCCGTGGGAGGATACCACACTGAAGCTTTCTTT. Translation gives CAPSVGGYHTEAFF.

This clone came up once. The chain links TRBV5-3 to TRBJ1-3; TRBD1 agrees at 8 bases. TRBV5-3 is reported as an ORF; its role is uncertain. This CDR3 has 18 residues. The V gene end was trimmed by 4 bases and the J gene end by 3 bases; junction bases not matched to a gene: 15. The CDR3 loop reads CARSQSPGTGSRGNTIYF. The CDR3 DNA is TGTGCCAGAAGCCAAAGTCCCGGGACAGGCTCTCGTGGAAACACCATATATTTT.

The chain has TRBV4-2 and TRBJ2-3; 8 nucleotides line up with TRBD2. In germline, CDR1 is LGHNA, CDR2 YNFKEQ. The CDR3 runs 18 residues. V trimming: 0 bases; J trimming: 2 bases; junction bases outside the gene matches: 10. The CDR3 is CASSQEVRLAGYTDTQYF. CDR3 coding DNA: TGTGCCAGCAGCCAAGAAGTCAGGCTAGCGGGTTACACAGATACGCAGTATTTT.